These 23 T cell receptor beta chains came from one sample sequenced in a study of blood T cell repertoires in COVID-19. Here immunoSEQ multiplex PCR was the method, and the copy in TCRdb shows in-frame clones only, minus some. The data hold 100,000 to 120,000 clones, with about 84% observed a single time. Sequencing was carried out using peripheral blood. The receptors were gathered from a man aged 50-60 years with acute or convalescent COVID-19.

This clone has only a few counts. The V gene is TRBV5-4, the J gene TRBJ1-1; D remains ambiguous. V was trimmed by 0 bases and J by 1 base, leaving 4 bases between them. The CDR3 runs to 13 residues. Germline V CDR1 and CDR2: SGHNT, YYREEE (reference sequence). This CDR3 reads CASSLDRNTEAFF. In DNA form, the CDR3 reads TGTGCCAGCAGCTTGGACAGGAACACTGAAGCTTTCTTT.

J is TRBJ2-2 and V is TRBV2; TRBD1 is a possible D gene (6 bases). Germline V gene lookup returns CDR1 SNHLY and CDR2 FYNNEI. This CDR3 region has 15 residues. V was pared by 6 bases and J by 0 bases, with 11 bases between. CDR3 in DNA: TGTGCCAGCAGCCCCGGGACAACGAACACCGGGGAGCTGTTTTTT. This encodes CASSPGTTNTGELFF. Filled out from reference TRBV2 and TRBJ2-2, the complete variable domain reads EPEVTQTPSHQVTQMGQEVILRCVPISNHLYFYWYRQILGQKVEFLVSFYNNEISEKSEIFDDQFSVERPDGSNFTLKIRSTKLEDSAMYFCASSPGTTNTGELFFGEGSRLTVL.

The V call is TRBV4-1, the J call TRBJ1-4, with TRBD1 as a possible D gene (5 bases). V was cut by 0 bases and J by 8 bases, with 13 bases left in between. Germline V gene data show CDR1 as MGHRA and CDR2 as YSYEKL. The CDR3 has 15 amino acids. For the CDR3, the DNA is TGCGCCAGCAGCCAAGAGCAGGGAAGCGAGGAAAAACTGTTTTTT. It is translated as CASSQEQGSEEKLFF.

This clone has just a few counts. V usage is TRBV11-2 and J usage is TRBJ1-2, with D unresolved. This CDR3 is built from 15 residues. The V gene lost 7 bases and the J gene lost 4 bases, with 19 bases spanning the gap. The germline CDR1 and CDR2 sequences are SGHAT and FQNNGV. The CDR3 loop is CASIPWAGGGYGYTF. The CDR3 coding sequence is TGTGCCAGCATCCCTTGGGCAGGTGGAGGCTATGGCTACACCTTC.

The J gene is TRBJ1-1, the V gene TRBV7-8; 7 bases fit TRBD1. The CDR3 length is 13 residues. V was clipped by 3 bases and J by 3 bases; unmatched bases: 1. Germline lookup yields CDR1 SGHVS and CDR2 FQNEAQ. The DNA for the CDR3 is TGTGCCAGCAGCTTCCAGGGGGACACTGAAGCTTTCTTT. It encodes CASSFQGDTEAFF.

This clone showed up just a few times. The V and J genes are TRBV29-1 and TRBJ2-1, with 9 bases lining up with TRBD1. The CDR3 consists of 14 residues. With V trimmed by 3 bases and J by 4 bases, 4 bases remained unmatched. The germline V gene encodes CDR1 SQVTM and CDR2 ANQGSEA. The CDR3 region is CSVEVTGGYNEQFF. CDR3 nucleotide sequence: TGCAGCGTTGAGGTGACAGGGGGTTACAATGAGCAGTTCTTC.

The chain has TRBV4-2 and TRBJ1-6, with 9 bases identical to TRBD1. Unmatched junction bases numbered 7, after V lost 0 bases and J lost 7 bases. Germline values: CDR1 LGHNA, CDR2 YNFKEQ. The length of the CDR3 is 17 residues. CDR3: CASSQDATGGLNSPLHF. CDR3 coding DNA: TGTGCCAGCAGCCAAGACGCCACAGGGGGCTTGAATTCACCCCTCCACTTT.

V and J are TRBV24-1 and TRBJ1-2; 8 nucleotides agree with TRBD1. This CDR3 region has 16 residues. Germline-derived CDR1 and CDR2 are KGHDR and SFDVKD. V gave up 3 bases and J gave up 3 bases; unmatched junction bases: 8. The CDR3 is CATSDQDRDFDYGYTF. The CDR3 region has the DNA TGTGCCACCAGTGATCAGGACAGGGACTTTGACTATGGCTACACCTTC.

This clone appeared once. The J gene is TRBJ1-1, the V gene TRBV5-4; D is perhaps TRBD1 (6 bases). The CDR3 loop spans 14 amino acids. Between the trimmed V and J ends, which lost 4 bases and 1 base, there was a span of 11 bases. The germline gives CDR1 SGHNT, CDR2 YYREEE (reference sequence). CDR3 in DNA: TGTGCCAGCAGCCCGGACAGAGGGAACACTGAAGCTTTCTTT. Protein: CASSPDRGNTEAFF.

The V call is TRBV18, the J call TRBJ2-1; a possible D gene is TRBD2 (7 bases). The ends were cut back, 3 bases at V and 0 bases at J, with 18 bases in the middle. CDR1 KGHSH and CDR2 LQKENI come from the germline V gene. CDR3 length: 18 amino acids. The CDR3 is CASSPLSGGGPSYNEQFF. The CDR3 nucleotides read TGTGCCAGCTCACCCCTTTCGGGGGGCGGCCCCTCCTACAATGAGCAGTTCTTC.

The chain employs TRBV6-5 and TRBJ1-5, with D hard to call. CDR3 length: 14 amino acids. With 0 bases removed from V and 1 base from J, the gap between germline ends came to 4 bases. Germline V CDR1 and CDR2: MNHEY, SVGAGI. The CDR3 nucleotides are TGTGCCAGCAGTTACTCAGAGAGCAATCAGCCCCAGCATTTT. This translates into CASSYSESNQPQHF.

This chain connects TRBV7-3 to TRBJ2-1; 11 bases match TRBD2. CDR1 SGHTA and CDR2 FQGTGA come from the germline V gene. Trimming at V came to 2 bases and at J to 8 bases, leaving 8 bases not matched to a gene. CDR3 length: 16 residues. The CDR3 sequence: CASSLGLAGGRDEQFF. For the CDR3, the DNA is TGTGCCAGCAGCTTAGGGCTAGCGGGGGGCCGCGATGAGCAGTTCTTC.

The V and J genes are TRBV27 and TRBJ1-1; 7 bases are a match to TRBD1. The CDR3 spans 15 residues. CDR1 and CDR2 from the germline V gene are MNHEY and SMNVEV (reference sequence). V lost 6 bases and J lost 0; bases outside the gene matches: 7. For the CDR3, the DNA is TGTGCCAGCAGGTCGGGACAGATTATGAACACTGAAGCTTTCTTT. This codes for CASRSGQIMNTEAFF.

The rearrangement uses TRBV7-8 and TRBJ2-3, with TRBD1 identical over 9 bases. Germline CDR1 is SGHVS and CDR2 is FQNEAQ. With 7 bases clipped from V and 5 bases from J, the junction kept 13 bases outside the gene matches. The CDR3 spans 16 residues. The CDR3 coding sequence is TGTGCCAGCATTAGTGTTCCGGACAGGGGACTAGATACGCAGTATTTT. Protein product: CASISVPDRGLDTQYF.

This clone was seen a single time. The chain combines TRBV27 with TRBJ2-1; D remains ambiguous. The CDR3 extends over 14 amino acids. Germline V CDR1 and CDR2: MNHEY, SMNVEV (reference sequence). The V end lost 3 bases, the J end lost 8 bases, and 14 bases lay between the germline ends. The CDR3 DNA reads as TGTGCCAGCAGTTTTCTTGTGAGTCGCGATGAGCAGTTCTTC. This gives the protein CASSFLVSRDEQFF.

Here the CDR3 DNA reads TGTGCCAGCAGCTTCACCTGGGGGGGCAATCAGCCCCAGCATTTT. This translates into CASSFTWGGNQPQHF. J is TRBJ1-5 and V is TRBV5-5, with D possibly matching TRBD1 (5 bases). Looked up from germline, CDR1 is SGHKS and CDR2 is YYEKEE (reference sequence). The CDR3 runs 15 residues. Trimming stripped 2 bases from V and 2 bases from J, with 11 bases between.

The chain joins TRBV27 to TRBJ1-4; 10 positions agree with TRBD1. The CDR3 spans 15 residues. Looked up from germline, CDR1 is MNHEY and CDR2 is SMNVEV (reference sequence). Losses at the gene ends were 6 bases for V and 8 bases for J; bases not matched to a gene: 9. The CDR3 DNA reads TGTGCCAGCAGCTCGACAGGGGGCGCTTGGGAAAAACTGTTTTTT. Translating gives CASSSTGGAWEKLFF. Filled out from reference TRBV27 and TRBJ1-4, the complete variable domain reads EAQVTQNPRYLITVTGKKLTVTCSQNMNHEYMSWYRQDPGLGLRQIYYSMNVEVTDKGDVPEGYKVSRKEKRNFPLILESPSPNQTSLYFCASSSTGGAWEKLFFGSGTQLSVL.

This chain links TRBV29-1 with TRBJ2-3; maybe TRBD1 (6 bases). The CDR3 length is 15 residues. Germline-derived CDR1 and CDR2 are SQVTM and ANQGSEA. Trimming stripped 6 bases from V and 1 base from J, with 17 bases between. The CDR3 coding sequence is TGCAGCGTCAAAAAGGGGGTCGCGGGCACAGATACGCAGTATTTT. Protein product: CSVKKGVAGTDTQYF.

This clone has only one observation. The chain couples TRBV19 to TRBJ1-1, with 8 bases lining up with TRBD1. This CDR3 is 15 amino acids long. Germline CDR1 LNHDA, CDR2 SQIVND (reference sequence). Trimming cost V 8 bases and J 4 bases; bases outside gene matches: 12. CDR3 sequence (DNA): TGTGCCAGTTTCTGGAGGACAGGGAGCGGCACTGAAGCTTTCTTT. This encodes CASFWRTGSGTEAFF.

This rearrangement joins TRBV19 to TRBJ1-5; 9 bases map to TRBD1. Per germline, CDR1 LNHDA and CDR2 SQIVND (reference sequence). The CDR3 is 14 residues long. V gave up 8 bases and J gave up 5 bases; unmatched junction bases: 7. DNA of the CDR3: TGTGCCAGTTCCCGGGACAGGGTATATCAGCCCCAGCATTTT. Translated, it gives CASSRDRVYQPQHF. The full variable domain, rest sourced from reference TRBV19 and TRBJ1-5, is DGGITQSPKYLFRKEGQNVTLSCEQNLNHDAMYWYRQDPGQGLRLIYYSQIVNDFQKGDIAEGYSVSREKKESFPLTVTSAQKNPTAFYLCASSRDRVYQPQHFGDGTRLSIL.

The CDR3 region is CAWRGDYFGGSNTEAFF. Written as DNA, the CDR3 is TGTGCCTGGAGGGGCGATTATTTTGGGGGGAGTAACACTGAAGCTTTCTTT. The chain has TRBV30 and TRBJ1-1, with D possibly being TRBD1 (5 bases). This CDR3 has 17 residues. The V gene lost 3 bases and the J gene lost 2 bases, with 22 bases spanning the gap. Germline assignment: CDR1 GTSNPN and CDR2 SVGIG (reference sequence).

The rearrangement joins TRBV5-4 to TRBJ1-6; no clear D gene. The CDR3 loop spans 16 amino acids. V was trimmed by 0 bases and J by 7 bases, leaving 14 bases between them. Looked up from germline, CDR1 is SGHNT and CDR2 is YYREEE (reference sequence). CDR3 in DNA: TGTGCCAGCAGCTTGGGAGTGCTGGGCGGGAATTCACCCCTCCACTTT. As protein: CASSLGVLGGNSPLHF.

This clone was counted a single time. The chain carries TRBV5-1 and TRBJ1-1; 7 bases are shared with TRBD1. The CDR3 extends over 13 amino acids. The V gene's germline CDR1 is SGHRS and CDR2 YFSETQ. V gave up 7 bases and J gave up 0 bases; unmatched junction bases: 3. The CDR3 DNA follows: TGCGCCAGCTTCGGACAGGTGAACACTGAAGCTTTCTTT. It yields the protein CASFGQVNTEAFF.